The 24 T cell receptor beta chains below were found in one sample sequenced in a study of response to subunit inactivated influenza vaccine. MiXCR was run by TCRdb on the RT-PCR reads, yielding one entry per CDR3 protein. The table shows 290,000 or so distinct CDR3 sequences, with about 20% occurring only once. The specimen was PBMCs from blood, collected 21 months after vaccination. The receptors were gathered from a man aged 50 to 69 who received an inactivated influenza vaccine.

This chain connects TRBV2 to TRBJ2-3, with 10 nucleotides matching TRBD2. CDR1 is SNHLY and CDR2 is FYNNEI in the germline V gene. The CDR3 extends over 15 amino acids. J was trimmed by 3 bases and V by 3 bases; bases with no gene match: 3. As DNA, the CDR3 is TGTGCCAGCAGTGAGCTAGCGGGGGTGACAGATACGCAGTATTTT. This sequence encodes CASSELAGVTDTQYF.

J is TRBJ2-5 and V is TRBV4-1; 9 nucleotides align to TRBD1. CDR1 MGHRA and CDR2 YSYEKL come from the germline V gene. The V and J ends lost 4 bases and 5 bases, in that order; junction bases with no gene match: 5. The CDR3 spans 14 residues. Written as DNA, the CDR3 is TGCGCCAGCAGCCCTCCGGACAGGGGCGAGACCCAGTACTTC. Its translation is CASSPPDRGETQYF.

This clonotype has only a few counts. This chain links TRBV7-2 with TRBJ2-5, with 9 bases aligning to TRBD1. Germline assignment: CDR1 SGHTA and CDR2 FQGNSA. The CDR3 runs to 16 residues. V shed 7 bases and J 0 bases; nucleotides not matched to a gene: 9. CDR3 sequence reads: CASTPPGQGYQETQYF. CDR3 coding DNA: TGTGCCAGCACCCCACCGGGACAGGGCTACCAAGAGACCCAGTACTTC.

The chain employs TRBV4-3 and TRBJ2-2; the D is unclear. Trimming stripped 4 bases from V and 3 bases from J, with 15 bases between. This CDR3 contains 16 residues. From germline, CDR1 is LGHNA and CDR2 YSLEER. In DNA form, the CDR3 reads TGCGCCAGCAGCCCTGGTTCGGACCCCTACACCGGGGAGCTGTTTTTT. It encodes CASSPGSDPYTGELFF.

This clonotype was recorded at least ten times. The J gene is TRBJ1-2, the V gene TRBV6-5; D remains unclear. Trimming pared 2 bases from V and 7 bases from J, leaving 14 bases between. Germline V gene lookup returns CDR1 MNHEY and CDR2 SVGAGI. The CDR3 covers 14 residues. This CDR3 reads CASSYTYSPRGYTF. The CDR3 nucleotides are TGTGCCAGCAGTTACACCTATTCCCCTCGTGGCTACACCTTC.

This clonotype was recorded many times. The chain has TRBV20-1 and TRBJ1-6, with D unresolved. V shed 0 bases and J shed 0 bases, with 21 bases lying between them. The CDR3 length is 20 residues. Germline V CDR1 and CDR2: DFQATT, SNEGSKA (reference sequence). The CDR3: CSAREGLRGTKSSYNSPLHF. DNA of the CDR3: TGCAGTGCTAGAGAAGGGCTCAGAGGCACCAAGAGCTCCTATAATTCACCCCTCCACTTT.

This clonotype occurred a few times. The chain recombines TRBV4-3 with TRBJ2-2, with 7 bases that match TRBD1. The germline V gene encodes CDR1 LGHNA and CDR2 YSLEER. J gave up 1 base and V 3 bases, and 2 bases lay outside the gene matches. The CDR3 length is 15 residues. This CDR3 is CASSHRTGNTGELFF. Here the CDR3 DNA reads TGCGCCAGCAGCCACAGGACAGGGAACACCGGGGAGCTGTTTTTT.

A few counts support this clonotype. This rearrangement joins TRBV20-1 to TRBJ2-3; D uncertain. Germline CDR1 DFQATT, CDR2 SNEGSKA (reference sequence). Trimming removed 0 bases at V and 0 bases at J, with 13 bases between. The CDR3 runs to 16 residues. The CDR3 region is CSARDRRRTSTDTQYF. In nucleotides, the CDR3 is TGCAGTGCTAGAGATCGCAGAAGAACGAGCACAGATACGCAGTATTTT.

This clonotype has only a few counts. V and J are TRBV20-1 and TRBJ2-1; unclear D gene. Germline CDR1 reads DFQATT; CDR2 reads SNEGSKA (reference sequence). Trimming took 5 bases from V and 8 from J, leaving 7 bases between them. This CDR3 is 10 amino acids long. The CDR3 DNA is TGCAGTGCTTGGATTCATGAGCAGTTCTTC. Translated: CSAWIHEQFF.

The chain combines TRBV10-3 with TRBJ2-5; 12 nucleotides align to TRBD2. CDR1 is ENHRY, CDR2 SYGVKD, per germline. Trimming took 2 bases from V and 5 from J; bases not matched to a gene: 6. The CDR3 consists of 16 residues. The CDR3 loop reads CAISELAGGLSETQYF. CDR3 in DNA: TGTGCCATCAGTGAGCTAGCGGGGGGGCTAAGTGAGACCCAGTACTTC.

The chain employs TRBV25-1 and TRBJ2-3; 11 bases line up with TRBD2. The germline V gene encodes CDR1 MGHDK and CDR2 SYGVNS. The J segment lost 2 bases and the V segment lost 6 bases, leaving 4 bases of the junction unmatched. The CDR3 extends over 15 amino acids. The CDR3 is CASSVAGGPTDTQYF. Here the CDR3 DNA reads TGTGCCAGCAGCGTAGCGGGGGGGCCCACAGATACGCAGTATTTT.

This rearrangement joins TRBV28 to TRBJ2-5, with D perhaps TRBD2 (6 bases). Per germline, CDR1 MDHEN and CDR2 SYDVKM. The length of the CDR3 is 15 residues. The V end was cut by 2 bases, the J end by 4 bases, with 14 bases between. CDR3 sequence reads: CASSLVAGRLETQYF. CDR3 nucleotides: TGTGCCAGCAGTTTAGTCGCGGGACGCCTAGAGACCCAGTACTTC.

This clonotype was counted only a few times. The CDR3 DNA reads TGTGCCAGCAGCCAAGAGGACTACACCTACAATGAGCAGTTCTTC. As protein: CASSQEDYTYNEQFF. This chain links TRBV4-2 with TRBJ2-1; D may be TRBD2 (6 bases). The V end lost 0 bases, the J end lost 2 bases, and 8 bases lay between the germline ends. The CDR3 extends over 15 amino acids. The germline V gene encodes CDR1 LGHNA and CDR2 YNFKEQ.

This clonotype was found a few times. J is TRBJ1-2 and V is TRBV20-1; TRBD1 is a possible D gene (6 bases). Deletions cut 2 bases from V and 8 bases from J, with 18 bases between. CDR3 length: 14 residues. Germline CDR1 DFQATT, CDR2 SNEGSKA (reference sequence). The CDR3 coding sequence is TGCAGTGCTAGATACCCGGGACAAAGCGGAGGCTACACCTTC. Its protein product is CSARYPGQSGGYTF.

V is TRBV9 and J is TRBJ2-3; D is perhaps TRBD1 (6 bases). The CDR3 runs to 16 residues. Trimming took off 0 bases at V and 4 bases at J, with 15 bases between the two ends. Germline assignment: CDR1 SGDLS and CDR2 YYNGEE. CDR3 sequence reads: CASSVDGDTRADTQYF. CDR3 nucleotides: TGTGCCAGCAGCGTAGATGGGGACACTCGAGCAGATACGCAGTATTTT.

The sample holds a few counts of this clonotype. The rearrangement joins TRBV7-9 to TRBJ2-2; D is possibly TRBD2 (6 bases). CDR3 length equals 15 residues. CDR1 and CDR2 (germline): SEHNR, FQNEAQ (reference sequence). V was pared by 6 bases and J by 6 bases, with 17 bases between. CDR3 amino acids: CASRTTGGEPGELFF. DNA for the CDR3: TGTGCCAGCAGAACCACAGGAGGGGAACCCGGGGAGCTGTTTTTT.

This clonotype was seen a few times. The rearrangement joins TRBV5-1 to TRBJ2-1, with D perhaps TRBD2 (5 bases). The germline V and J ends were trimmed by 1 base and 7 bases, with 6 bases remaining between them. The CDR3 runs to 12 residues. The V gene's germline CDR1 is SGHRS and CDR2 YFSETQ. CDR3 loop: CASSLSGNEQFF. The CDR3 region has the DNA TGCGCCAGCAGCTTGTCGGGGAATGAGCAGTTCTTC.

The chain employs TRBV5-1 and TRBJ2-7; TRBD2 is a possible D gene (5 bases). V lost 2 bases, J lost 4 bases, and 19 bases lay in between. The CDR3 spans 16 residues. CDR1 is SGHRS, CDR2 YFSETQ, per germline. The CDR3 DNA sequence: TGCGCCAGCAGCTTTCTCTCTAGCCGTCGTTGGTACGAGCAGTACTTC. Translation gives CASSFLSSRRWYEQYF.

About this clonotype itself: Compared with germline, one end of the junction differs, possibly owing to a read error. V is TRBV20-1 and J is TRBJ2-1; possibly TRBD2 for D (6 bases). CDR3 length: 15 residues. Germline lookup yields CDR1 DFQATT and CDR2 SNEGSKA (reference sequence). As DNA, the CDR3 is TGCAATGCTAGAGACTACTTTAAAGCGGGCGATGAGCAGTTCTTC. Amino acid sequence: CNARDYFKAGDEQFF.

The gene calls are TRBV5-4 and TRBJ2-7, with D possibly matching TRBD2 (5 bases). CDR1 is SGHNT, CDR2 YYREEE, per germline (reference sequence). The V and J ends lost 1 base and 6 bases respectively, with 14 bases between them. The CDR3 runs 14 residues. The CDR3 sequence is CASSLRPGSSEQYF. In nucleotides, the CDR3 is TGTGCCAGCAGCTTGCGTCCGGGAAGCTCCGAGCAGTACTTC.

The chain couples TRBV28 to TRBJ2-3; D not resolved. Trimming cost V 3 bases and J 1 base, with 8 bases left between them. Germline CDR1 is MDHEN and CDR2 is SYDVKM. This CDR3 has 14 residues. Here the CDR3 DNA reads TGTGCCAGCAGTTTGGTACAGCGCACAGATACGCAGTATTTT. Amino acid sequence: CASSLVQRTDTQYF.

The gene calls are TRBV4-2 and TRBJ1-2, with a possible D match to TRBD1 (6 bases). The CDR3 totals 17 residues. Germline values: CDR1 LGHNA, CDR2 YNFKEQ. Trimming took off 2 bases at V and 4 bases at J, with 20 bases between the two ends. CDR3 DNA: TGTGCCAGCAGCCAATTCCCCGACTCAACAGGGAGCTATGGCTACACCTTC. This sequence encodes CASSQFPDSTGSYGYTF.

The chain combines TRBV7-9 with TRBJ1-2, with 8 bases fitting TRBD1. V was pared by 5 bases and J by 7 bases, with 6 bases of the junction left unmatched. The CDR3 contains 13 residues. Germline-derived CDR1 and CDR2 are SEHNR and FQNEAQ (reference sequence). CDR3 DNA: TGTGCCAGCAGCCCACGGACAGGGACTGGCTACACCTTC. Translated, it gives CASSPRTGTGYTF.

This chain uses TRBV20-1 with TRBJ1-2, with a possible D match to TRBD1 (5 bases). The germline V gene encodes CDR1 DFQATT and CDR2 SNEGSKA (reference sequence). V lost 3 bases to trimming and J lost 6 bases, with 14 bases between them. The CDR3 totals 13 residues. In DNA, the CDR3 is TGCAGTGCTAGCCCAGGGAGGCAGGATGGCTACACCTTC. It translates to CSASPGRQDGYTF.